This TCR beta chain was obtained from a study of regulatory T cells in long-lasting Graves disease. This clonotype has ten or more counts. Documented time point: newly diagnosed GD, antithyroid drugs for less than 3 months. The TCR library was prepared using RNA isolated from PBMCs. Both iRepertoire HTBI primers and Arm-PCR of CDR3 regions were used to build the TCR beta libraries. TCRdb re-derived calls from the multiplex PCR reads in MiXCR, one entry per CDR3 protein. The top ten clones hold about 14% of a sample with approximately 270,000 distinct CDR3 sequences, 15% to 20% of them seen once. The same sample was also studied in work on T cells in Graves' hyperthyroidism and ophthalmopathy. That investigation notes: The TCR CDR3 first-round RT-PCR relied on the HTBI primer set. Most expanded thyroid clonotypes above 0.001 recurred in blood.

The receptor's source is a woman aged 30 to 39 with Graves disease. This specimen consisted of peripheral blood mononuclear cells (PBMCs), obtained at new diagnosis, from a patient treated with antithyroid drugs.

The CDR3 is CASSDGTTSDEQFF. DNA for the CDR3: TGTGCCAGCAGCGACGGGACCACCTCGGATGAGCAGTTCTTC. V gene TRBV9 combines with J gene TRBJ2-1, with D perhaps being TRBD1 or TRBD2 (5 bases each). The CDR3 length is 14 residues. Germline V CDR1 and CDR2: SGDLS, YYNGEE. Deletions cut 3 bases from V and 8 bases from J, with 15 bases between. Looking up the rest from reference TRBV9 and TRBJ2-1 gives the full variable domain: DSGVTQTPKHLITATGQRVTLRCSPRSGDLSVYWYQQSLDQGLQFLIQYYNGEERAKGNILERFSAQQFPDLHSELNLSSLELGDSALYFCASSDGTTSDEQFFGPGTRLTVL.